Shown below are 3 T cell receptor beta chains from a single sample sequenced in a study of blood T cell repertoires in COVID-19. Assay used: immunoSEQ multiplex PCR; TCRdb lists only in-frame clones, some missing. The sample yields about 480,000 clones, roughly 88% seen once. Sequenced sample: PBMCs or T cells enriched from blood (not recorded which). The receptors come from a woman between 35 and 50 years old who had recovered from COVID-19.

The V and J genes are TRBV15 and TRBJ1-5; D may be TRBD1 (6 bases). Germline CDR1 reads LNHNV; CDR2 reads YYDKDF (reference sequence). Trimming removed 0 bases from V and 3 bases from J, with 12 bases in between. The CDR3 runs 16 residues. The CDR3 DNA sequence: TGTGCCACCAGCAGAGAGCCCGGGGGGCCCAATCAGCCCCAGCATTTT. Its protein product is CATSREPGGPNQPQHF.

Only a few counts were recorded for this clone. The chain's CDR3 is CASSYAGIRFHEQYF. CDR3 DNA: TGTGCCAGCAGTTACGCCGGGATTAGGTTCCACGAGCAGTACTTC. The gene calls are TRBV6-5 and TRBJ2-7; D is perhaps TRBD2 (5 bases). The CDR3 is 15 residues long. Trimming removed 2 bases from V and 5 bases from J, with 16 bases in between. CDR1 is MNHEY, CDR2 SVGAGI, per germline.

This chain uses TRBV9 with TRBJ2-2, with 7 nucleotides matching TRBD1. Looked up from germline, CDR1 is SGDLS and CDR2 is YYNGEE. V was pared by 0 bases and J by 2 bases, with 4 bases of the junction left unmatched. This CDR3 spans 16 amino acids. The CDR3 DNA is TGTGCCAGCAGCGTAGTTAGGGACAGCAACACCGGGGAGCTGTTTTTT. This encodes CASSVVRDSNTGELFF.